The 26 T cell receptor beta chains reported below all come from one sample, sequenced in a study of somatic mutations in cytotoxic T cells in rheumatoid arthritis. This table comes from immunoSEQ multiplex PCR, and its TCRdb copy is limited to in-frame clones, with some not included. The sample yields 5,000 or so clones, approximately 78% seen once. Sequenced sample: CD8+ T cells sorted from blood. Receptor source: an adult with rheumatoid arthritis.

The rearrangement joins TRBV5-1 to TRBJ2-1, with 7 bases identical to TRBD1. CDR3 length: 14 residues. Germline values: CDR1 SGHRS, CDR2 YFSETQ. V lost 0 bases to trimming and J lost 8 bases; unmatched junction nucleotides: 5. CDR3 in amino acids: CASSLGQGGHEQFF. DNA of the CDR3: TGCGCCAGCAGCTTGGGACAGGGTGGCCATGAGCAGTTCTTC.

This clone was seen a handful of times. CDR3 amino acids: CASSGGGGEYF. The CDR3, as DNA: TGTGCCAGTAGTGGGGGCGGGGGAGAGTATTTT. The chain recombines TRBV19 with TRBJ2-3; D perhaps matches TRBD2 (7 bases). Germline loops: CDR1 LNHDA, CDR2 SQIVND (reference sequence). The CDR3 has 11 amino acids. Between the trimmed V and J ends, which lost 5 bases and 13 bases, there was a span of 13 bases.

The rearrangement links TRBV5-5 to TRBJ2-7, with TRBD2 identical over 11 bases. Germline V gene sequence: CDR1 SGHKS, CDR2 YYEKEE (reference sequence). Losses at the gene ends were 5 bases for V and 4 bases for J; bases not matched to a gene: 8. This CDR3 spans 15 amino acids. DNA for the CDR3: TGTGCCAGCAGTCTCCTAGCGGGGGGCCTGTACGAGCAGTACTTC. Residues: CASSLLAGGLYEQYF.

The rearrangement links TRBV11-2 to TRBJ2-5; D may be TRBD1 (6 bases). The CDR3 extends over 17 amino acids. The V gene lost 6 bases and the J gene lost 1 base, with 21 bases spanning the gap. Germline V CDR1 and CDR2: SGHAT, FQNNGV. Here the CDR3 reads CASRLQGTVEGQETQYF. CDR3 sequence (DNA): TGTGCCAGCAGGTTACAGGGAACGGTGGAAGGCCAAGAGACCCAGTACTTC.

The rearrangement joins TRBV9 to TRBJ1-1; 8 nucleotides line up with TRBD1. J lost 8 bases, V lost 2 bases, and 2 bases had no gene match. Germline V CDR1 and CDR2: SGDLS, YYNGEE. CDR3 length: 12 amino acids. This CDR3 reads CASSVGQGEAFF. CDR3 coding DNA: TGTGCCAGCAGCGTCGGACAGGGCGAAGCTTTCTTT. Full variable domain (remainder filled in from reference TRBV9 and TRBJ1-1): DSGVTQTPKHLITATGQRVTLRCSPRSGDLSVYWYQQSLDQGLQFLIQYYNGEERAKGNILERFSAQQFPDLHSELNLSSLELGDSALYFCASSVGQGEAFFGQGTRLTVV.

The rearrangement uses TRBV11-1 and TRBJ1-1, with 7 bases matching TRBD1. V gave up 5 bases and J gave up 5 bases; unmatched junction bases: 8. Germline lookup yields CDR1 SGHAT and CDR2 FQDESV (reference sequence). There are 14 residues in the CDR3. DNA for the CDR3: TGTGCCAGCAGCCCGGGACAGTTAAGGACTGAAGCTTTCTTT. It encodes CASSPGQLRTEAFF.

This clone was picked up a small number of times. The chain recombines TRBV9 with TRBJ2-1; D gene uncertain. Trimming left V 2 bases short and J 5 bases short, with 8 bases between. CDR1 and CDR2 from the germline V gene are SGDLS and YYNGEE. The CDR3 is 13 amino acids. CDR3 in DNA: TGTGCCAGCAGCGTTTTAGGAGACAATGAGCAGTTCTTC. Protein sequence: CASSVLGDNEQFF.

This clone was detected once. The rearrangement joins TRBV5-4 to TRBJ2-1; TRBD2 agrees at 11 bases. Germline-derived CDR1 and CDR2 are SGHNT and YYREEE (reference sequence). V lost 3 bases, J lost 10 bases, and 12 bases stayed unmatched. This CDR3 region has 16 residues. DNA of the CDR3: TGTGCCAGCAGCTACCCGAGGACTAGCGGGCCGGGGGAGCAGTTCTTC. Residues: CASSYPRTSGPGEQFF.

The genes are TRBV6-5 and TRBJ2-7; D is ambiguous. V lost 2 bases, J lost 0 bases, and 5 bases lay in between. Germline CDR1 MNHEY, CDR2 SVGAGI. There are 13 residues in the CDR3. CDR3 sequence (DNA): TGTGCCAGCAGTTACAGCCACTCCTACGAGCAGTACTTC. Translated, it gives CASSYSHSYEQYF.

The V call is TRBV29-1, the J call TRBJ2-7, with D maybe TRBD1 (7 bases). Germline lookup yields CDR1 SQVTM and CDR2 ANQGSEA. V shed 6 bases and J shed 3 bases, with 21 bases lying between them. This CDR3 has 15 amino acids. The CDR3 region has the DNA TGCAGCGTCCTTGGGGGCGGGACAGACCTCTACGAGCAGTACTTC. Amino acid sequence: CSVLGGGTDLYEQYF.

The chain is built from TRBV29-1 and TRBJ2-3; 15 nucleotides agree with TRBD2. This CDR3 region has 13 residues. V lost 5 bases, J lost 11 bases, and 5 bases stayed unmatched. CDR1 and CDR2 (germline): SQVTM, ANQGSEA. CDR3 in DNA: TGCAGCGTTCCCGGGACTAGCGGGGGGATGCAGTATTTT. It codes for CSVPGTSGGMQYF.

The CDR3 loop reads CASRSEEISTDTQYF. The CDR3 bases are TGCGCCAGCAGATCCGAGGAGATAAGCACAGATACGCAGTATTTT. The chain employs TRBV10-2 and TRBJ2-3, with D unclear. With 6 bases removed from V and 0 bases from J, the gap between germline ends came to 13 bases. Germline CDR1 WSHSY, CDR2 SAAADI. This CDR3 is 15 amino acids long.

The J gene is TRBJ2-7, the V gene TRBV9; TRBD1 matches 9 bases. Germline values: CDR1 SGDLS, CDR2 YYNGEE. This CDR3 spans 15 amino acids. With V trimmed by 4 bases and J by 4 bases, 9 bases remained unmatched. CDR3 DNA: TGTGCCAGCAGCCCCCGGACAGGGGACGGTTACGAGCAGTACTTC. Protein sequence: CASSPRTGDGYEQYF.

V usage is TRBV9 and J usage is TRBJ1-1; 8 positions match TRBD1. V gave up 3 bases and J gave up 5 bases; unmatched junction bases: 12. Germline CDR1 SGDLS, CDR2 YYNGEE. The CDR3 length is 16 residues. The CDR3 loop is CASSDGRGLSGTEAFF. The CDR3 nucleotides read TGTGCCAGCAGCGACGGCAGGGGGCTAAGCGGGACTGAAGCTTTCTTT.

The gene calls are TRBV5-6 and TRBJ2-7, with TRBD1 matching over 12 bases. The V segment lost 3 bases and the J segment 4 bases; nucleotides outside the gene matches: 2. Germline loops: CDR1 SGHDT, CDR2 YYEEEE. The CDR3 extends over 14 amino acids. CDR3 sequence (DNA): TGTGCCAGCAGCTGGGACAGGGGGCATTACGAGCAGTACTTC. Protein: CASSWDRGHYEQYF.

The chain joins TRBV6-5 to TRBJ1-1, with D unresolved. The germline V gene has CDR1 MNHEY and CDR2 SVGAGI. This CDR3 is built from 14 residues. V gave up 0 bases and J gave up 1 base, with 6 bases separating them. The CDR3 spells CASSYSGRNTEAFF. CDR3 coding DNA: TGTGCCAGCAGTTACTCCGGCAGGAACACTGAAGCTTTCTTT.

The J gene is TRBJ1-1, the V gene TRBV4-2; 8 positions match TRBD1. Germline V CDR1 and CDR2: LGHNA, YNFKEQ. CDR3 length: 17 residues. Trimming cost V 7 bases and J 1 base; bases outside gene matches: 14. CDR3 DNA sequence: TGTGCCAGCAACTCAGGAGGGGTCAGGGGGCCGAACACTGAAGCTTTCTTT. Protein sequence: CASNSGGVRGPNTEAFF.

The chain couples TRBV19 to TRBJ1-2, with 7 positions matching TRBD1. V was clipped by 8 bases and J by 6 bases; unmatched bases: 12. Germline CDR1 and CDR2: LNHDA and SQIVND (reference sequence). The CDR3 runs to 14 residues. This CDR3 is CASRPGQSGHGYTF. The CDR3 nucleotides are TGTGCCAGTCGACCGGGACAGTCGGGGCATGGCTACACCTTC.

This chain connects TRBV13 to TRBJ2-7, with D perhaps matching TRBD2 (6 bases). This CDR3 is built from 15 residues. The germline V gene has CDR1 PRHDT and CDR2 FYEKMQ (reference sequence). The V gene lost 4 bases and the J gene lost 2 bases, with 15 bases spanning the gap. The CDR3 spells CASSSPGGETYEQYF. The CDR3 DNA sequence: TGTGCCAGCAGCTCCCCAGGCGGGGAGACCTACGAGCAGTACTTC.

The chain is built from TRBV10-3 and TRBJ1-2, with 9 nucleotides matching TRBD1. After removal of 7 bases from V and 0 bases from J, the junction contained 3 bases not matched to a gene. The CDR3 covers 14 residues. Germline V gene sequence: CDR1 ENHRY, CDR2 SYGVKD. CDR3 region: CAITGDRANYGYTF. The CDR3 nucleotides read TGTGCCATCACTGGGGACAGGGCTAACTATGGCTACACCTTC.

The chain links TRBV11-2 to TRBJ2-7; no clear D. CDR1 is SGHAT, CDR2 FQNNGV, per germline. CDR3 length equals 12 residues. Trimming shortened V by 2 bases and J by 5 bases, and 7 bases separated the two germline ends. CDR3 DNA sequence: TGTGCCAGCAGCTTACTTACGAACGAGCAGTACTTC. Encoded protein: CASSLLTNEQYF.

J is TRBJ2-7 and V is TRBV19, with 11 positions matching TRBD1. Germline trimming cut 9 bases from V and 3 bases from J; bases unmatched to any gene: 7. The germline CDR1 and CDR2 sequences are LNHDA and SQIVND (reference sequence). CDR3 size: 14 residues. The CDR3 sequence is CASSSGTGGYEQYF. The CDR3 DNA sequence: TGTGCCAGCTCTTCCGGGACAGGGGGCTACGAGCAGTACTTC.

The V call is TRBV19, the J call TRBJ1-5; D is uncertain. The length of the CDR3 is 15 residues. The V gene's germline CDR1 is LNHDA and CDR2 SQIVND (reference sequence). V was clipped by 7 bases and J by 0 bases, with 13 bases between them. The CDR3 protein is CASTPRSYSNQPQHF. The CDR3 region has the DNA TGTGCCAGTACGCCTAGATCGTATAGCAATCAGCCCCAGCATTTT.

The chain carries TRBV2 and TRBJ2-1; 7 nucleotides align to TRBD2. The germline CDR1 and CDR2 sequences are SNHLY and FYNNEI. CDR3 length equals 17 residues. V dropped 0 bases and J dropped 2; count of bases not matched to a gene: 7. CDR3 nucleotides: TGTGCCAGCAGTGAAGCTGTGGGGGGGGTCACCTACAATGAGCAGTTCTTC. This codes for CASSEAVGGVTYNEQFF.

CDR3 DNA: TGTGCCAGCAGCCTGGGACAGGGTCAGCCCCAGCATTTT. Its protein is CASSLGQGQPQHF. The chain links TRBV5-4 to TRBJ1-5; 9 bases agree with TRBD1. After removal of 4 bases from V and 6 bases from J, the junction contained 2 bases not matched to a gene. The CDR3 contains 13 residues. The germline V gene has CDR1 SGHNT and CDR2 YYREEE (reference sequence). The full variable domain, with the rest looked up from reference TRBV5-4 and TRBJ1-5, is ETGVTQSPTHLIKTRGQQVTLRCSSQSGHNTVSWYQQALGQGPQFIFQYYREEENGRGNFPPRFSGLQFPNYSSELNVNALELDDSALYLCASSLGQGQPQHFGDGTRLSIL.

The genes are TRBV13 and TRBJ2-2; 8 bases line up with TRBD1. J gave up 11 bases and V 1 base, and 6 bases lay outside the gene matches. Looked up from germline, CDR1 is PRHDT and CDR2 is FYEKMQ (reference sequence). The CDR3 consists of 14 residues. The CDR3 DNA follows: TGTGCCAGCAGCTTAGCCCCAGGGGGCTCAGAGCTGTTTTTT. The encoded protein is CASSLAPGGSELFF.